Shown below are 27 T cell receptor beta chains from a single sample sequenced in a study of blood T cell repertoires in COVID-19. Using immunoSEQ multiplex PCR, the repertoire was profiled, and TCRdb retains in-frame clones only, with some absent. The sample gives roughly 350,000 clones, approximately 87% of which show up once; roughly a tenth is in the top ten. The sample comprised peripheral blood. These TCRs come from a woman aged 25 to 39 with COVID-19, enrolled during active disease.

This clone was seen just once. The chain employs TRBV27 and TRBJ2-1; D is undetermined. Germline CDR1 reads MNHEY; CDR2 reads SMNVEV (reference sequence). The CDR3 is made up of 11 amino acids. Trimming took off 3 bases at V and 7 bases at J, with 4 bases between the two ends. CDR3 in amino acids: CASSFINEQFF. CDR3 nucleotides: TGTGCCAGCAGTTTCATTAATGAGCAGTTCTTC.

This clone occurred a few times. The chain uses TRBV6-2 or TRBV6-3 and TRBJ1-1; D is uncertain. Germline CDR1 reads MNHEY; CDR2 reads SVGEGT. V lost 5 bases to trimming and J lost 11 bases, with 18 bases between them. The CDR3 consists of 13 residues. The CDR3 loop is CASSRPPLSRAFF. The CDR3, as DNA: TGTGCCAGCAGTCGCCCACCTCTGTCTCGGGCTTTCTTT.

V gene TRBV5-1 combines with J gene TRBJ2-5; 8 bases are shared with TRBD2. Germline loops: CDR1 SGHRS, CDR2 YFSETQ. The V gene end was trimmed by 5 bases and the J gene end by 7 bases; junction bases not matched to a gene: 13. The CDR3 covers 15 residues. CDR3 nucleotide sequence: TGCGCCAGCAGGGAGCGAGCGGGAGCTGTGGGGACCCAGTACTTC. This translates into CASRERAGAVGTQYF.

As concerns this clone: Additional DNA sequences in this sample encode the identical CDR3. The CDR3 sequence is CASSYRGSPLHF. The CDR3 DNA reads as TGTGCCAGCAGTTACAGGGGATCACCCCTCCACTTT. This rearrangement joins TRBV6-5 to TRBJ1-6; the D gene is possibly TRBD1 (5 bases). The V gene lost 2 bases and the J gene lost 10 bases, with 6 bases spanning the gap. The CDR3 has 12 residues. CDR1 is MNHEY and CDR2 is SVGAGI in the germline V gene.

V gene TRBV6-4 combines with J gene TRBJ1-2, with D possibly being TRBD1 (5 bases). Trimming took 2 bases from V and 3 from J, leaving 16 bases between them. This CDR3 has 16 residues. Per germline, CDR1 MRHNA and CDR2 SNTAGT. The CDR3 here is CASSDRRGGRHYGYTF. The CDR3 DNA is TGTGCCAGCAGTGACCGAAGGGGAGGGCGGCACTATGGCTACACCTTC.

The J gene is TRBJ2-7, the V gene TRBV5-1, with a weak D call TRBD2 (6 bases). This CDR3 comprises 15 residues. Looked up from germline, CDR1 is SGHRS and CDR2 is YFSETQ. Trimming removed 4 bases from V and 1 base from J, with 15 bases in between. CDR3 region: CASSTRLGGSYEQYF. The CDR3 DNA sequence: TGCGCCAGCAGCACCCGACTAGGAGGGTCCTACGAGCAGTACTTC. The whole variable domain, filled in from reference TRBV5-1 and TRBJ2-7, reads KAGVTQTPRYLIKTRGQQVTLSCSPISGHRSVSWYQQTPGQGLQFLFEYFSETQRNKGNFPGRFSGRQFSNSRSEMNVSTLELGDSALYLCASSTRLGGSYEQYFGPGTRLTVT.

The CDR3 loop reads CASSFGDRVSGSV. As DNA, the CDR3 is TGTGCCAGCAGTTTCGGGGACAGGGTTTCTGGCTCCGTC. This chain connects TRBV6-2 or TRBV6-3 to TRBJ2-7; TRBD1 matches 9 bases. The CDR3 has 13 residues. Germline V gene sequence: CDR1 MNHEY, CDR2 SVGEGT.

This chain connects TRBV2 to TRBJ1-5; maybe TRBD1 (5 bases). The germline CDR1 and CDR2 sequences are SNHLY and FYNNEI. Trimming pared 4 bases from V and 3 bases from J, leaving 10 bases between. The CDR3 runs to 14 residues. DNA for the CDR3: TGTGCCAGCAGTGGGCGGACACTCAATCAGCCCCAGCATTTT. This codes for CASSGRTLNQPQHF. Filled out from reference TRBV2 and TRBJ1-5, the complete variable domain reads EPEVTQTPSHQVTQMGQEVILRCVPISNHLYFYWYRQILGQKVEFLVSFYNNEISEKSEIFDDQFSVERPDGSNFTLKIRSTKLEDSAMYFCASSGRTLNQPQHFGDGTRLSIL.

This chain links TRBV2 with TRBJ2-5; the D gene is possibly TRBD2 (6 bases). V gave up 6 bases and J gave up 5 bases, with 16 bases separating them. Germline V gives CDR1 SNHLY, CDR2 FYNNEI. The CDR3 runs 14 residues. CDR3 protein: CASRRLVVGETQYF. CDR3 DNA sequence: TGTGCCAGCAGGAGACTAGTAGTGGGTGAGACCCAGTACTTC.

The chain is built from TRBV30 and TRBJ1-4; a possible D gene is TRBD1 (5 bases). CDR1 is GTSNPN, CDR2 SVGIG, per germline (reference sequence). Trimming cost V 8 bases and J 1 base, with 8 bases left between them. CDR3 length: 12 residues. CDR3 sequence: CARGGTNEKLFF. The CDR3 DNA reads TGTGCCCGCGGGGGAACTAATGAAAAACTGTTTTTT.

V usage is TRBV25-1 and J usage is TRBJ2-1, with 9 bases lining up with TRBD2. J was trimmed by 6 bases and V by 2 bases; bases with no gene match: 5. Germline V CDR1 and CDR2: MGHDK, SYGVNS. The CDR3 totals 15 residues. The CDR3 here is CASSESLAGLNEQFF. CDR3 coding DNA: TGTGCCAGCAGTGAAAGTCTAGCGGGACTCAATGAGCAGTTCTTC.

This clone was found once. In the same sample, other DNA sequences code for this CDR3. The V gene is TRBV27, the J gene TRBJ2-1, with 13 nucleotides matching TRBD2. Trimming at V came to 9 bases and at J to 0 bases, leaving 2 bases not matched to a gene. Germline V gene sequence: CDR1 MNHEY, CDR2 SMNVEV (reference sequence). The CDR3 runs to 15 residues. The CDR3 loop reads CASRTSGSSYNEQFF. In DNA form, the CDR3 reads TGTGCCAGTCGGACTAGCGGGAGCTCCTACAATGAGCAGTTCTTC.

This chain uses TRBV5-6 with TRBJ1-1; D unclear. The ends were cut back, 4 bases at V and 1 base at J, with 11 bases in the middle. The germline CDR1 and CDR2 sequences are SGHDT and YYEEEE. There are 14 residues in the CDR3. The DNA of the CDR3 is TGTGCCAGCAGCCGAAGGGCGGGGAACACTGAAGCTTTCTTT. It encodes CASSRRAGNTEAFF.

The V gene is TRBV28, the J gene TRBJ1-2, with 9 bases fitting TRBD1. This CDR3 spans 14 amino acids. Germline CDR1 and CDR2: MDHEN and SYDVKM. V lost 2 bases, J lost 7 bases, and 5 bases stayed unmatched. The CDR3 region has the DNA TGTGCCAGCAGTTTAGGGACAGGGTCGTCTGGCTACACCTTC. Protein product: CASSLGTGSSGYTF.

V and J are TRBV30 and TRBJ2-2; D may be TRBD1 (6 bases). Trimming stripped 4 bases from V and 3 bases from J, with 6 bases between. Germline lookup yields CDR1 GTSNPN and CDR2 SVGIG (reference sequence). CDR3 length: 12 residues. CDR3 DNA sequence: TGTGCCTGGAACAGGGACACCGGGGAGCTGTTTTTT. It encodes CAWNRDTGELFF.

The chain joins TRBV28 to TRBJ1-3; 11 positions agree with TRBD1. CDR3 length: 12 amino acids. In germline, CDR1 is MDHEN, CDR2 SYDVKM. The CDR3 reads CAGGQGENTIYF. CDR3 sequence (DNA): TGTGCTGGGGGACAGGGGGAAAACACCATATATTTT.

This clone has just one count. The CDR3 region has the DNA TGTGCCTGGGATACAGGGAAAGCTTTCTTT. This codes for CAWDTGKAFF. V gene TRBV30 combines with J gene TRBJ1-1; a weak D match, TRBD1 (6 bases). The CDR3 covers 10 residues. CDR1 and CDR2 from the germline V gene are GTSNPN and SVGIG (reference sequence). The V end was cut by 5 bases, the J end by 9 bases, with 10 bases between.

The chain links TRBV7-2 to TRBJ2-5; D perhaps matches TRBD2 (5 bases). Germline V gene sequence: CDR1 SGHTA, CDR2 FQGNSA. V was pared by 1 base and J by 5 bases, with 14 bases between. CDR3 length: 15 amino acids. CDR3 protein: CASSLGRASLETQYF. The CDR3 DNA follows: TGTGCCAGCAGCTTAGGGCGGGCCAGCCTGGAGACCCAGTACTTC.

The chain is built from TRBV4-1 and TRBJ2-7; 7 bases fit TRBD2. This CDR3 comprises 17 residues. V was pared by 3 bases and J by 0 bases, with 11 bases of the junction left unmatched. Germline V lookup: CDR1 MGHRA, CDR2 YSYEKL. The CDR3 sequence: CASSHPWVPSGSYEQYF. CDR3 DNA sequence: TGCGCCAGCAGCCATCCCTGGGTCCCTAGCGGCTCCTACGAGCAGTACTTC.

This chain connects TRBV9 to TRBJ1-4; TRBD1 is a possible D gene (5 bases). CDR3 length: 20 amino acids. Germline lookup yields CDR1 SGDLS and CDR2 YYNGEE. V gave up 4 bases and J gave up 2 bases, with 27 bases separating them. CDR3 region: CASSRGWVGEKLKTNEKLFF. CDR3 bases: TGTGCCAGCAGCCGGGGGTGGGTCGGGGAGAAGTTGAAGACTAATGAAAAACTGTTTTTT. The full variable domain, completed using reference TRBV9 and TRBJ1-4, is DSGVTQTPKHLITATGQRVTLRCSPRSGDLSVYWYQQSLDQGLQFLIQYYNGEERAKGNILERFSAQQFPDLHSELNLSSLELGDSALYFCASSRGWVGEKLKTNEKLFFGSGTQLSVL.

The chain couples TRBV29-1 to TRBJ2-7; a possible D gene is TRBD1 (6 bases). The V end was cut by 6 bases, the J end by 0 bases, with 12 bases between. CDR1 is SQVTM and CDR2 is ANQGSEA in the germline V gene. This CDR3 is built from 13 residues. CDR3 nucleotides: TGCAGCGTCACTTGGGACACCTCCTACGAGCAGTACTTC. Translating it yields CSVTWDTSYEQYF.

The chain uses TRBV5-1 and TRBJ2-7; possibly TRBD1 for D (6 bases). Trimming stripped 0 bases from V and 4 bases from J, with 8 bases between. The CDR3 has 13 residues. The germline CDR1 and CDR2 sequences are SGHRS and YFSETQ. In nucleotides, the CDR3 is TGCGCCAGCAGCTTGGGGACAGATTACGAGCAGTACTTC. It specifies CASSLGTDYEQYF.

The chain links TRBV1 to TRBJ2-3; the table's TRBD2 call for D was not verified on the DNA. TRBV1 represents a pseudogene. This CDR3 spans 16 amino acids. This CDR3 is CTSSQVRFSGGDTQYF. The CDR3 DNA sequence: TGCACCAGCAGCCAAGTGAGGTTCAGCGGGGGAGATACGCAGTATTTT.

The J gene is TRBJ1-1, the V gene TRBV20-1, with TRBD1 identical over 10 bases. Germline CDR1 reads DFQATT; CDR2 reads SNEGSKA (reference sequence). Losses at the gene ends were 3 bases for V and 5 bases for J; bases not matched to a gene: 12. This CDR3 contains 16 residues. Here the CDR3 reads CSASDSTGGQRTEAFF. The CDR3 DNA sequence: TGCAGTGCTAGTGATTCGACAGGGGGCCAGAGGACTGAAGCTTTCTTT.

The chain is built from TRBV10-3 and TRBJ2-7; D is unclear. With 0 bases removed from V and 2 bases from J, the gap between germline ends came to 8 bases. There are 14 residues in the CDR3. Germline CDR1 is ENHRY and CDR2 is SYGVKD. In DNA form, the CDR3 reads TGTGCCATCAGTGAGTCGGGCAGCACCTACGAGCAGTACTTC. This translates into CAISESGSTYEQYF.

This chain connects TRBV20-1 to TRBJ2-1, with 8 bases matching TRBD1. The germline gives CDR1 DFQATT, CDR2 SNEGSKA (reference sequence). CDR3 size: 13 residues. Trimming cost V 3 bases and J 4 bases; bases outside gene matches: 2. In nucleotides, the CDR3 is TGCAGTGCTAGTGGACAGGGATACAATGAGCAGTTCTTC. Encoded protein: CSASGQGYNEQFF.

V and J are TRBV7-8 and TRBJ1-5, with no clear D. CDR1 SGHVS and CDR2 FQNEAQ come from the germline V gene. Trimming shortened V by 1 base and J by 2 bases, and 9 bases separated the two germline ends. There are 15 residues in the CDR3. The DNA of the CDR3 is TGTGCCAGCAGCTTAGGACTGTTTGGCAATCAGCCCCAGCATTTT. Its translation: CASSLGLFGNQPQHF.